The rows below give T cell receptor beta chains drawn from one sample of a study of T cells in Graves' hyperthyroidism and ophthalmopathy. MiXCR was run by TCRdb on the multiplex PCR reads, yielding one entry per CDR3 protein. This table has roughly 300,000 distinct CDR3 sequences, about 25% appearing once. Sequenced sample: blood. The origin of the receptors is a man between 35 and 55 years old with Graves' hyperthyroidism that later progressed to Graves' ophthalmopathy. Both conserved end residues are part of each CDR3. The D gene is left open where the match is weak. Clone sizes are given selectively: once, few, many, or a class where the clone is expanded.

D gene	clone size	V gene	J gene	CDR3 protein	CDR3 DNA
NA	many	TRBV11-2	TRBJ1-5	CASSLSLNQPQHF	TGTGCCAGCAGCTTATCCCTCAATCAGCCCCAGCATTTT
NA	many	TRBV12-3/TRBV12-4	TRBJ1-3	CASTGPYSRNTIYF	TGTGCCAGCACAGGCCCTTATTCAAGAAACACCATATATTTT
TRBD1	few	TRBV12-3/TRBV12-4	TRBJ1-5	CASRWGTGNQPQHF	TGTGCCAGCAGGTGGGGGACAGGGAATCAGCCCCAGCATTTT
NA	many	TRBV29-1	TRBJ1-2	CSVDVSIYGYTF	TGCAGCGTTGACGTTAGCATCTATGGCTACACCTTC
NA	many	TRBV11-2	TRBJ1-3	CASSTTNTIYF	TGTGCCAGCAGCACTACGAACACCATATATTTT
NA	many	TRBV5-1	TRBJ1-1	CASRQDTLGVNTEAFF	TGCGCCAGCAGACAGGACACCCTGGGAGTCAACACTGAAGCTTTCTTT
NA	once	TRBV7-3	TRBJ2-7	CASSQGGGTSYEQYF	TGTGCCAGCAGCCAAGGTGGGGGTACGTCCTACGAGCAGTACTTC
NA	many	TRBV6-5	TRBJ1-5	CASSSSGQGLNQPQHF	TGTGCCAGCAGTTCCTCCGGCCAGGGTCTGAACCAGCCCCAGCATTTT
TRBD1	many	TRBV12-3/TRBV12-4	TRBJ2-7	CASRLDRGGSYEQYF	TGTGCCAGCAGACTGGACAGGGGGGGATCCTACGAGCAGTACTTC
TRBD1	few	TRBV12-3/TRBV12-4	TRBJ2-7	CASSLGGQFYEQYF	TGTGCCAGCAGTTTAGGGGGACAGTTCTACGAGCAGTACTTC
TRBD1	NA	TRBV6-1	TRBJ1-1	CASTLGQGNTEAFF	TGTGCCAGCACCCTGGGACAGGGGAACACTGAAGCTTTCTTT
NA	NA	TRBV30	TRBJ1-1	CAWRKWGLETSLVNTEAFF	TGTGCCTGGAGGAAATGGGGTCTAGAGACGTCTTTGGTAAACACTGAAGCTTTCTTT
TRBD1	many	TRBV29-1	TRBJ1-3	CSVPGQGDSGNTIYF	TGCAGCGTTCCTGGACAGGGCGACTCTGGAAACACCATATATTTT
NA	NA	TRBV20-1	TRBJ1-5	CSARDFQATFNQPQHF	TGCAGTGCTAGAGATTTCCAGGCCACCTTCAATCAGCCCCAGCATTTT
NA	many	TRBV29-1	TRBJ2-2	CSVWGGYANTGELFF	TGCAGCGTTTGGGGTGGTTATGCGAACACCGGGGAGCTGTTTTTT
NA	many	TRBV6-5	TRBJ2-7	CASSSGTPSYEQYF	TGTGCCAGCAGTTCCGGGACACCTTCCTACGAGCAGTACTTC
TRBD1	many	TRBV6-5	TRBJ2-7	CASSYLSTGAYEQYF	TGTGCCAGCAGTTACCTGTCGACAGGGGCGTACGAGCAGTACTTC
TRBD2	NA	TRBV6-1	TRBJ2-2	CASKLAGGPISLAELFF	TGTGCCAGCAAATTGGCGGGAGGGCCTATATCGTTGGCGGAGCTGTTTTTT
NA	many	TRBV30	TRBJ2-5	CAWSVRRGETQYF	TGTGCCTGGAGTGTACGTCGGGGGGAGACCCAGTACTTC
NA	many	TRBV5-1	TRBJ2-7	CASSLAGYVDSYEQYF	TGCGCCAGCAGCTTGGCAGGTTACGTGGACAGCTACGAGCAGTACTTC
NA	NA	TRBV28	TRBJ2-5	CASSTLGRRWETQYF	TGTGCCAGCAGCACCTTAGGGCGGCGGTGGGAGACCCAGTACTTC
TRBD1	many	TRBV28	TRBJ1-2	CASRRGGQGDGYTF	TGTGCCAGCAGACGTGGCGGACAGGGGGATGGCTACACCTTC
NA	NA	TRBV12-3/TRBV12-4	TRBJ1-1	CACRQSGATEAFF	TGTGCCTGCCGACAGTCGGGGGCTACTGAAGCTTTCTTT
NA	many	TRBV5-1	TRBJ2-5	CASSLGGGDQETQYF	TGCGCCAGCAGCTTGGGGGGCGGGGATCAAGAGACCCAGTACTTC
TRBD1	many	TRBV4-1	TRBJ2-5	CASSPATGAMTLETQYF	TGCGCCAGCAGCCCCGCGACAGGGGCCATGACCCTGGAGACCCAGTACTTC
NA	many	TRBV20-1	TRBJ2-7	CSARSGVSYEQYF	TGCAGTGCTAGATCGGGAGTAAGCTACGAGCAGTACTTC
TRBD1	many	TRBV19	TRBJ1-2	CASSPDRDYGYTF	TGTGCCAGTAGTCCGGACAGGGACTATGGCTACACCTTC
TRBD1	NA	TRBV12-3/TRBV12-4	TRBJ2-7	CASSKGQLSYEQYF	TGTGCCAGCAGTAAGGGACAGCTTTCCTACGAGCAGTACTTC